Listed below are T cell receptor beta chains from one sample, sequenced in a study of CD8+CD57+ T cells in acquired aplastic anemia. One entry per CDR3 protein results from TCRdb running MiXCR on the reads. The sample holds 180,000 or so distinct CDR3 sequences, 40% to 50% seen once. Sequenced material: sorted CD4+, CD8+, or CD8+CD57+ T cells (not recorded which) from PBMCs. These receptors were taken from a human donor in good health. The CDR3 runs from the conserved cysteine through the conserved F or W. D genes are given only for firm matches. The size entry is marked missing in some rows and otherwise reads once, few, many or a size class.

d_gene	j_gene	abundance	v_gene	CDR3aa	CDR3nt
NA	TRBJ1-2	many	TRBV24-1	CATSDTRTAAVWGYTF	TGTGCCACCAGTGATACACGGACAGCCGCCGTTTGGGGCTACACCTTC
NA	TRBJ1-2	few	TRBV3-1	CASSQGRGLYTF	TGTGCCAGCAGCCAAGGAAGGGGCCTGTACACCTTC
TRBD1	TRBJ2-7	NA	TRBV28	CASRRKTGGIYEQYF	TGTGCCAGCCGTCGAAAGACAGGGGGTATTTACGAGCAGTACTTC
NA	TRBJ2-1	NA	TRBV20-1	CSARGWTQYNEQFF	TGCAGTGCTAGAGGATGGACACAATACAATGAGCAGTTCTTC
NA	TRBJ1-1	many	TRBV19	CASSFLGTEAFF	TGTGCCAGTAGTTTCCTGGGGACTGAAGCTTTCTTT
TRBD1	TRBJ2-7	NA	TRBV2	CASSPGQLYEQYF	TGTGCCAGCAGTCCGGGACAGCTCTACGAGCAGTACTTC
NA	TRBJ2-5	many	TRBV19	CASRPSGVQTQYF	TGTGCCAGTAGACCTTCGGGGGTCCAGACCCAGTACTTC
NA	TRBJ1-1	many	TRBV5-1	CASSKGGSSMNTEAFF	TGCGCCAGCAGCAAAGGGGGTAGTTCCATGAACACTGAAGCTTTCTTT
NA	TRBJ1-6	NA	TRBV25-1	CASSEQGNSPLHF	TGTGCCAGCAGTGAACAGGGAAATTCACCCCTCCACTTT
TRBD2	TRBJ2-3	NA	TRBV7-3	CASSLSGTADTQYF	TGTGCCAGCAGCCTTAGCGGGACGGCAGATACGCAGTATTTT
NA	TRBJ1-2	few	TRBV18	CASSRGTDNYGYTF	TGTGCCAGCTCCCGCGGGACGGATAACTATGGCTACACCTTC
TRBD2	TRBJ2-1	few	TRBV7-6	CASSSRGGPYNEQFF	TGTGCCAGCAGTTCGCGGGGGGGCCCCTACAATGAGCAGTTCTTC
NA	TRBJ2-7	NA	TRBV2	CASSAMDRLEYEQYF	TGTGCCAGCAGCGCGATGGACCGGTTGGAATACGAGCAGTACTTC
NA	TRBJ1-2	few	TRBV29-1	CSVDASVAWAGYTF	TGCAGCGTTGATGCGTCGGTCGCCTGGGCTGGCTACACCTTC
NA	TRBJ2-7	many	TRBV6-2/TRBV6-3	CASNRATGTYEQYF	TGTGCCAGCAACCGGGCAACAGGGACCTACGAGCAGTACTTC
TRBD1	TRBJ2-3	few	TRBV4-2	CASSQIPGQGFMSTDTQYF	TGTGCCAGCAGCCAGATACCGGGACAGGGCTTTATGAGCACAGATACGCAGTATTTT
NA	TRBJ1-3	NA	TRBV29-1	CSVIEWIGAGSGNTIYF	TGCAGCGTAATTGAATGGATCGGGGCTGGTAGTGGAAACACCATATATTTT
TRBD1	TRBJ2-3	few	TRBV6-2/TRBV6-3	CATIQGAATDTQYF	TGTGCCACCATACAGGGGGCCGCCACAGATACGCAGTATTTT
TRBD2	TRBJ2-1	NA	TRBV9	CASSVSSGEYNEQFF	TGTGCCAGCAGCGTTTCTAGCGGTGAATACAATGAGCAGTTCTTC
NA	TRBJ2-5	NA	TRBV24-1	CATSDLVGAEETQYF	TGTGCCACCAGTGATTTAGTAGGGGCAGAAGAGACCCAGTACTTC
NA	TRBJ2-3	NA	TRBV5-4	CASRLGQYRGTDTQYF	TGTGCCAGCAGGTTGGGGCAGTACCGTGGGACAGATACGCAGTATTTT
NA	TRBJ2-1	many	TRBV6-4	CASSDLTRGNEQFF	TGTGCCAGCAGTGACCTGACTAGGGGCAATGAGCAGTTCTTC
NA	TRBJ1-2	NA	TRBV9	CASSVDQSRGEAYGYTF	TGTGCCAGCAGCGTAGATCAGTCTCGGGGGGAGGCCTATGGCTACACCTTC
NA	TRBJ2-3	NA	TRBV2	CASSSLDPGSANTDTQYF	TGTGCCAGCAGTTCCTTAGATCCAGGGTCTGCTAACACAGATACGCAGTATTTT
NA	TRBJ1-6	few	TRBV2	CASRPREESPLHF	TGTGCCAGCAGGCCCAGGGAGGAATCACCCCTCCACTTT
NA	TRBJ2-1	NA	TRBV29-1	CSVVGIFNEQFF	TGCAGCGTTGTGGGGATATTCAATGAGCAGTTCTTC
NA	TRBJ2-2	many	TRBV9	CASSVRANTGELFF	TGTGCCAGCAGCGTCCGGGCGAACACCGGGGAGCTGTTTTTT
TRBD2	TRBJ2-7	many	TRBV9	CASSVLPGGAEQYF	TGTGCCAGCAGCGTATTGCCGGGAGGGGCGGAGCAGTACTTC
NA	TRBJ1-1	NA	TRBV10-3	CAMRTGGGEAFF	TGTGCCATGCGGACCGGGGGCGGTGAAGCTTTCTTT
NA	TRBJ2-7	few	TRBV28	CASSLLSPYEQYF	TGTGCCAGCAGTCTCCTAAGCCCCTACGAGCAGTACTTC
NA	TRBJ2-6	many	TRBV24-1	CATSDTGANVLTF	TGTGCCACCTCGGATACCGGGGCCAACGTCCTGACTTTC
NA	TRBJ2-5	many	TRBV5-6	CASRTPGVAQETQYF	TGTGCCAGCAGAACCCCGGGAGTTGCCCAAGAGACCCAGTACTTC